A single sample is the source of the 25 T cell receptor beta chains below, sequenced in a study of CD8+ T cells in alopecia areata. Treatment specified: oral pan-JAK inhibitor, 5-10 mg twice daily. In each case, RNA was isolated and then reverse transcribed into cDNA as the sequencing template. TCRdb's table, derived via immunoSEQ multiplex PCR, lists solely in-frame clones and lacks some. The profile shows over 90,000 clones, 70% to 90% of them singletons. The specimen comprised CD8+ T cells sorted from blood, sampled at approximately week 30, from a patient treated with tofacitinib. The receptors shown here come from a human donor with alopecia areata.

The genes are TRBV5-6 and TRBJ2-1, with unresolved D. Germline lookup yields CDR1 SGHDT and CDR2 YYEEEE. The CDR3 runs 15 residues. Trimming took 5 bases from V and 0 from J, leaving 12 bases between them. The CDR3 DNA follows: TGTGCCAGCAGTCGAGACTGGAGCTCCTACAATGAGCAGTTCTTC. Encoded protein: CASSRDWSSYNEQFF.

The chain joins TRBV5-1 to TRBJ1-5; TRBD1 aligns across 7 bases. The CDR3 consists of 16 residues. Germline values: CDR1 SGHRS, CDR2 YFSETQ. Trimming took 4 bases from V and 0 from J; bases not matched to a gene: 7. The CDR3 spells CASSPGQDPSNQPQHF. CDR3 coding DNA: TGCGCCAGCAGCCCCGGACAGGACCCTAGCAATCAGCCCCAGCATTTT. Variable domain in full (rest from reference TRBV5-1 and TRBJ1-5): KAGVTQTPRYLIKTRGQQVTLSCSPISGHRSVSWYQQTPGQGLQFLFEYFSETQRNKGNFPGRFSGRQFSNSRSEMNVSTLELGDSALYLCASSPGQDPSNQPQHFGDGTRLSIL.

This chain uses TRBV25-1 with TRBJ2-1, with 11 bases fitting TRBD2. The CDR3 is made up of 13 amino acids. Germline V gene lookup returns CDR1 MGHDK and CDR2 SYGVNS. The J segment lost 10 bases and the V segment lost 3 bases, leaving 2 bases of the junction unmatched. For the CDR3, the DNA is TGTGCCAGCAGTGACACTAGCGGGGGAGAGCAGTTCTTC. As protein: CASSDTSGGEQFF.

CDR3 sequence reads: CASSGPSLSREAFF. The CDR3 bases are TGTGCCAGCAGCGGCCCAAGTCTTTCAAGAGAAGCTTTCTTT. The gene calls are TRBV9 and TRBJ1-1; D not resolved. Germline V gene sequence: CDR1 SGDLS, CDR2 YYNGEE. Trimming shortened V by 3 bases and J by 8 bases, and 17 bases separated the two germline ends. The CDR3 sequence is 14 residues long.

The chain recombines TRBV4-1 with TRBJ2-1; no clear D. The CDR3 length is 13 residues. V gave up 1 base and J gave up 6 bases, with 7 bases separating them. Germline values: CDR1 MGHRA, CDR2 YSYEKL. The CDR3 DNA reads TGCGCCAGCAGCCAAGCCCTCGGCAATGAGCAGTTCTTC. It codes for CASSQALGNEQFF.

The rearrangement uses TRBV13 and TRBJ1-4; no reliable D call. V was pared by 3 bases and J by 6 bases, with 11 bases between. The germline V gene has CDR1 PRHDT and CDR2 FYEKMQ (reference sequence). The CDR3 has 14 amino acids. The CDR3 protein is CASSFGPSDEKLFF. In nucleotides, the CDR3 is TGTGCCAGCAGCTTTGGTCCCAGTGATGAAAAACTGTTTTTT.

The chain recombines TRBV7-9 with TRBJ2-7; 7 nucleotides line up with TRBD2. Germline CDR1 reads SEHNR; CDR2 reads FQNEAQ (reference sequence). V lost 5 bases, J lost 6 bases, and 10 bases stayed unmatched. The CDR3 has 14 amino acids. CDR3 loop: CASSAPGGSFEQYF. CDR3 nucleotides: TGTGCCAGCAGCGCGCCCGGGGGGTCTTTCGAGCAGTACTTC.

This rearrangement joins TRBV5-1 to TRBJ2-1; the D gene is possibly TRBD1 (6 bases). This CDR3 contains 14 residues. Per germline, CDR1 SGHRS and CDR2 YFSETQ. V was shortened by 4 bases and J by 4 bases, with 12 bases between the two germline ends. The CDR3 bases are TGCGCCAGCAGCCAACTTACAGGGTACAATGAGCAGTTCTTC. It codes for CASSQLTGYNEQFF.

V is TRBV27 and J is TRBJ1-5, with D possibly TRBD1 on 6 matching bases. CDR1 MNHEY and CDR2 SMNVEV come from the germline V gene (reference sequence). The CDR3 consists of 12 residues. V was trimmed by 5 bases and J by 6 bases, leaving 8 bases between them. CDR3 protein: CASSAQGQPQHF. CDR3 nucleotide sequence: TGTGCCAGCAGTGCACAGGGTCAGCCCCAGCATTTT.

V is TRBV2 and J is TRBJ2-1; no clear D. Looked up from germline, CDR1 is SNHLY and CDR2 is FYNNEI. The CDR3 runs to 13 residues. The CDR3 region is CTNTEFGHNEQFF. The CDR3 DNA reads as TGTACAAATACGGAGTTCGGGCACAATGAGCAGTTCTTC. The whole variable domain, filled in from reference TRBV2 and TRBJ2-1, reads EPEVTQTPSHQVTQMGQEVILRCVPISNHLYFYWYRQILGQKVEFLVSFYNNEISEKSEIFDDQFSVERPDGSNFTLKIRSTKLEDSAMYFCTNTEFGHNEQFFGPGTRLTVL.

The V call is TRBV10-3, the J call TRBJ1-4; weak D call: TRBD1 (5 bases). Germline CDR1 ENHRY, CDR2 SYGVKD. V lost 0 bases and J 5 bases, leaving 16 bases between the germline ends. The CDR3 is 17 amino acids. This chain's CDR3 is CAISESGLAGRNEKLFF. CDR3 nucleotides: TGTGCCATCAGTGAGTCGGGTCTCGCAGGGCGGAATGAAAAACTGTTTTTT.

This clone was detected once. This chain connects TRBV7-9 to TRBJ1-5; D ambiguous. Germline values: CDR1 SEHNR, CDR2 FQNEAQ (reference sequence). This CDR3 spans 12 amino acids. V lost 4 bases and J lost 7, with 8 bases in between. As DNA, the CDR3 is TGTGCCAGCAGCTCCAACGTACAGCCCCAGCATTTT. This codes for CASSSNVQPQHF.

The chain links TRBV18 to TRBJ2-7, with 7 bases aligning to TRBD1. J lost 0 bases, V lost 4 bases, and 3 bases had no gene match. Germline CDR1 KGHSH, CDR2 LQKENI. The CDR3 runs to 14 residues. CDR3 loop: CASSLGTASYEQYF. The CDR3 DNA follows: TGTGCCAGCTCACTCGGGACAGCCTCCTACGAGCAGTACTTC.

This clone was picked up a small number of times. The chain couples TRBV23-1 to TRBJ2-1; perhaps TRBD1 as D (6 bases). TRBV23-1 qualifies as an ORF whose function is uncertain. Between the trimmed V and J ends, which lost 3 bases and 2 bases, there was a span of 14 bases. The CDR3 contains 16 residues. The CDR3 DNA reads TGCGCCAGCAGTCAGGGGGCGGGTATCCCCTACAATGAGCAGTTCTTC. Residues: CASSQGAGIPYNEQFF.

The gene calls are TRBV7-3 and TRBJ2-5; D remains unclear. The CDR3 runs 12 residues. Trimming stripped 1 base from V and 0 bases from J, with 0 bases between. Germline V lookup: CDR1 SGHTA, CDR2 FQGTGA. For the CDR3, the DNA is TGTGCCAGCAGCTTAAACCAAGAGACCCAGTACTTC. Its protein product is CASSLNQETQYF.

The CDR3 nucleotides read TGTGCCAGCAGCTTAGTCGTCTGGGGACTAGCTAACAATGAGCAGTTCTTC. Residues: CASSLVVWGLANNEQFF. The chain recombines TRBV11-2 with TRBJ2-1; 9 nucleotides align to TRBD2. CDR3 length: 17 residues. The germline V gene has CDR1 SGHAT and CDR2 FQNNGV. V dropped 1 base and J dropped 5; count of bases not matched to a gene: 9.

This chain joins TRBV7-9 and TRBJ2-7; D is ambiguous. CDR3 length equals 13 residues. Germline V gene sequence: CDR1 SEHNR, CDR2 FQNEAQ (reference sequence). V lost 5 bases and J lost 3, with 11 bases in between. The CDR3 coding sequence is TGTGCCAGCAGCCATAAACAAAACTACGAGCAGTACTTC. Its translation: CASSHKQNYEQYF.

Concerning this clone: This specimen includes other DNA sequences encoding the same CDR3. The chain employs TRBV27 and TRBJ2-7; no firm D call. Trimming cost V 2 bases and J 1 base, with 6 bases left between them. Germline CDR1 is MNHEY and CDR2 is SMNVEV (reference sequence). The CDR3 consists of 13 residues. The CDR3 DNA follows: TGTGCCAGCAGTTTAACCTCTTCCTACGAGCAGTACTTC. This sequence encodes CASSLTSSYEQYF.

The genes are TRBV7-8 and TRBJ2-7; the match to TRBD1 covers 7 bases. The germline CDR1 and CDR2 sequences are SGHVS and FQNEAQ. The CDR3 runs 13 residues. Trimming took 4 bases from V and 5 from J; bases not matched to a gene: 5. CDR3 loop: CASSSGTVHEQYF. CDR3 DNA: TGTGCCAGCAGCTCCGGGACAGTCCACGAGCAGTACTTC.

The chain is built from TRBV2 and TRBJ2-2; D ambiguous. The CDR3 is made up of 11 amino acids. Trimming removed 5 bases at V and 10 bases at J, with 8 bases between. The germline gives CDR1 SNHLY, CDR2 FYNNEI. The CDR3 loop reads CASSLIPELFF. The DNA of the CDR3 is TGTGCCAGCAGTCTCATTCCGGAGCTGTTTTTT. The whole variable domain, remainder taken from reference TRBV2 and TRBJ2-2, is EPEVTQTPSHQVTQMGQEVILRCVPISNHLYFYWYRQILGQKVEFLVSFYNNEISEKSEIFDDQFSVERPDGSNFTLKIRSTKLEDSAMYFCASSLIPELFFGEGSRLTVL.

V gene TRBV5-6 combines with J gene TRBJ2-2; maybe TRBD1 (5 bases). This CDR3 comprises 13 residues. Germline CDR1 SGHDT, CDR2 YYEEEE. The V end lost 2 bases, the J end lost 9 bases, and 11 bases lay between the germline ends. CDR3 residues: CASSFVPDRELFF. The CDR3 DNA follows: TGTGCCAGCAGCTTCGTCCCGGACAGGGAGCTGTTTTTT.

The chain joins TRBV7-9 to TRBJ1-1; D unresolved. V lost 1 base, J lost 2 bases, and 17 bases lay in between. CDR3 size: 17 residues. CDR1 is SEHNR, CDR2 FQNEAQ, per germline (reference sequence). CDR3 region: CASSLDVFRDFNTEAFF. The CDR3, as DNA: TGTGCCAGCAGCTTAGATGTTTTTCGAGACTTCAACACTGAAGCTTTCTTT.

The V gene is TRBV9, the J gene TRBJ2-3; the match to TRBD1 covers 10 bases. The CDR3 consists of 16 residues. Germline V gene sequence: CDR1 SGDLS, CDR2 YYNGEE. The V and J ends lost 4 bases and 5 bases, in that order; junction bases with no gene match: 10. CDR3 protein: CASSPRDRGGKDTQYF. CDR3 sequence (DNA): TGTGCCAGCAGCCCCCGGGACAGGGGAGGGAAAGATACGCAGTATTTT.

The rearrangement uses TRBV29-1 and TRBJ1-2, with a possible D match to TRBD1 (6 bases). Between the trimmed V and J ends, which lost 8 bases and 3 bases, there was a span of 19 bases. The CDR3 is made up of 14 amino acids. The germline gives CDR1 SQVTM, CDR2 ANQGSEA. CDR3 amino acids: CSTPPQGRDYGYTF. CDR3 sequence (DNA): TGCAGCACACCCCCACAGGGTAGGGACTATGGCTACACCTTC.

The chain joins TRBV5-1 to TRBJ1-1; D unclear. The CDR3 runs 14 residues. From germline, CDR1 is SGHRS and CDR2 YFSETQ. The V end was cut by 4 bases, the J end by 3 bases, with 13 bases between. CDR3 amino acids: CASSQHMLDTEAFF. The CDR3, as DNA: TGCGCCAGCAGCCAACATATGCTGGACACTGAAGCTTTCTTT.